This T cell receptor (beta chain) was documented in a study of cytomegalovirus exposure and HLA in healthy donors. Trimming took off 2 bases at V and 13 bases at J, with 15 bases between the two ends. Looked up from germline, CDR1 is SGHNT and CDR2 is YENEEA. The CDR3 is 13 amino acids. In the PCR, 60 Vbeta and 13 Jbeta primers were used. The table came from immunoSEQ multiplex PCR; TCRdb's copy has only in-frame clones and leaves some out. The sample contains approximately 200,000 clones, more than 65% of which appear only once. This clone showed up just a few times. The chain carries TRBV11-3 and TRBJ2-1; D may be TRBD1 (6 bases). Sequencing was done on a sample of PBMCs. The TCR comes from a woman in her 30s in good health and CMV-seropositive. The CDR3 loop reads CASSLITRDIQFF. CDR3 coding DNA: TGTGCCAGCAGCTTAATTACCCGGGACATACAGTTCTTC.